This T cell receptor beta chain originates from a study of T cells in Graves' hyperthyroidism and ophthalmopathy. For ophthalmopathy patients, the Clinical Activity Score was at least 3 and the NOSPECS grade at least 4; duration was under 3 months. J lost 6 bases, V lost 4 bases, and 4 bases had no gene match. The CDR3 loop spans 14 amino acids. Germline V CDR1 and CDR2: SGHTA, FQGNSA. Researchers took RNA transcripts and amplified the TCR beta CDR3 regions from them. During a first-round RT-PCR of the TCR CDR3, the HTBI primer set was used. A single record per CDR3 protein comes from TCRdb applying MiXCR to the multiplex PCR reads. The data contain hundreds of thousands of distinct CDR3 sequences, about 14% of them singletons. In this sample, this clonotype turned up many times.

The chain carries TRBV7-2 and TRBJ2-1; 9 positions match TRBD1. This TCR came from a woman between 45 and 65 years old with Graves' ophthalmopathy. Sequenced: blood. The chain's CDR3 is CASSYRTGVNEQFF. The CDR3 region has the DNA TGTGCCAGCAGCTACCGGACAGGGGTCAATGAGCAGTTCTTC.